Shown below are 32 T cell receptor beta chains from a single sample sequenced in a study of shared clonotypes between healthy human individuals. Sequenced by immunoSEQ multiplex PCR; TCRdb stores in-frame clones only, minus some. Of 550,000 to 600,000 clones detected, around 78% appear once; the ten largest clones hold 12%. Specimen: PBMCs. The source is a woman in her 40s in good health. Some clones in this sample may be carry-over from other donors' samples.

The chain combines TRBV4-2 with TRBJ2-1; no firm D call. With 0 bases removed from V and 10 bases from J, the gap between germline ends came to 13 bases. CDR3 length equals 14 residues. Germline V CDR1 and CDR2: LGHNA, YNFKEQ. In DNA form, the CDR3 reads TGTGCCAGCAGCCAAGATCTGTTACTGGAGGAGCAGTTCTTC. Its protein product is CASSQDLLLEEQFF.

The rearrangement links TRBV30 to TRBJ1-1; D remains unclear. The CDR3 contains 11 residues. Per germline, CDR1 GTSNPN and CDR2 SVGIG (reference sequence). The V end lost 5 bases, the J end lost 4 bases, and 8 bases lay between the germline ends. DNA for the CDR3: TGTGCCTGGGGTAAGGTCACTGAAGCTTTCTTT. Translated: CAWGKVTEAFF.

J is TRBJ2-3 and V is TRBV10-3; maybe TRBD2 (6 bases). CDR3 size: 16 residues. V lost 6 bases to trimming and J lost 3 bases, with 19 bases between them. From germline, CDR1 is ENHRY and CDR2 SYGVKD. The DNA for the CDR3 is TGTGCCATCAGGGGGGGACTCGGGGTGGAAACAGATACGCAGTATTTT. Translating it yields CAIRGGLGVETDTQYF.

The DNA of the CDR3 is TGTGCCAGCAGCCGACATGAGGGTATCAACTACAATGAGCAGTTCTTC. It specifies CASSRHEGINYNEQFF. This chain uses TRBV11-2 with TRBJ2-1; the D gene is possibly TRBD2 (5 bases). Germline V gene sequence: CDR1 SGHAT, CDR2 FQNNGV. Trimming left V 5 bases short and J 3 bases short, with 17 bases between. This CDR3 spans 16 amino acids.

This clone was detected once. The chain joins TRBV7-9 to TRBJ2-7; 13 bases match TRBD2. CDR3 length: 19 residues. Per the germline V gene, CDR1 is SEHNR and CDR2 is FQNEAQ (reference sequence). Trimming at V came to 2 bases and at J to 0 bases, leaving 10 bases not matched to a gene. The CDR3 loop reads CASSLTRTSGSWVSYEQYF. The CDR3 DNA reads as TGTGCCAGCAGCTTAACTCGGACTAGCGGGAGTTGGGTCTCCTACGAGCAGTACTTC. The variable domain in full, completed from reference TRBV7-9 and TRBJ2-7, reads DTGVSQNPRHKITKRGQNVTFRCDPISEHNRLYWYRQTLGQGPEFLTYFQNEAQLEKSRLLSDRFSAERPKGSFSTLEIQRTEQGDSAMYLCASSLTRTSGSWVSYEQYFGPGTRLTVT.

This chain joins TRBV6-5 and TRBJ2-1; a weak D match, TRBD1 (6 bases). The CDR3 is 11 amino acids. V was cut by 4 bases and J by 10 bases, with 8 bases left in between. The germline V gene has CDR1 MNHEY and CDR2 SVGAGI. Here the CDR3 DNA reads TGTGCCAGCAGTTCCAGGGGCGAGCAGTTCTTC. Its translation is CASSSRGEQFF.

This clone is judged medium-sized. The chain employs TRBV10-1 and TRBJ2-1, with D perhaps TRBD1 or TRBD2 (6 bases each). This CDR3 has 13 residues. Germline V gives CDR1 WNHNN, CDR2 SYGVQD (reference sequence). V gave up 3 bases and J gave up 4 bases, with 7 bases separating them. CDR3: CASSEGGYNEQFF. The CDR3 DNA reads as TGCGCCAGCAGTGAAGGGGGGTACAATGAGCAGTTCTTC.

The chain employs TRBV19 and TRBJ2-7; tentatively, D is TRBD1 or TRBD2 (5 bases each). CDR3 length: 14 residues. The V and J ends lost 7 bases and 6 bases respectively, with 19 bases between them. Germline CDR1 reads LNHDA; CDR2 reads SQIVND (reference sequence). For the CDR3, the DNA is TGTGCCAGTAATATGTGGGGCGTAGCGTCCGAGCAGTACTTC. As protein: CASNMWGVASEQYF.

The V and J genes are TRBV4-1 and TRBJ1-4; 7 bases fit TRBD1. V lost 0 bases and J lost 4; bases outside the gene matches: 8. CDR3 size: 17 residues. The germline V gene encodes CDR1 MGHRA and CDR2 YSYEKL. The CDR3 nucleotides are TGCGCCAGCAGCCAAGAACCCCCAGGGGGGCTTAATGAAAAACTGTTTTTT. Translation: CASSQEPPGGLNEKLFF.

The rearrangement uses TRBV11-2 and TRBJ2-1; D is uncertain. CDR1 is SGHAT and CDR2 is FQNNGV in the germline V gene. V was trimmed by 4 bases and J by 0 bases, leaving 13 bases between them. The CDR3 has 16 amino acids. This chain's CDR3 is CASSSPGRTSYNEQFF. CDR3 nucleotide sequence: TGTGCCAGCAGCTCCCCTGGGCGAACCTCCTACAATGAGCAGTTCTTC.

The chain is built from TRBV19 and TRBJ2-5, with TRBD2 matching 11 bases. This CDR3 comprises 15 residues. Germline V gives CDR1 LNHDA, CDR2 SQIVND (reference sequence). The V and J ends lost 4 bases and 2 bases, in that order; junction bases with no gene match: 3. The CDR3 DNA follows: TGTGCCAGTAGTAACCGACTAGCGGGGCAAGAGACCCAGTACTTC. As protein: CASSNRLAGQETQYF.

The chain combines TRBV5-4 with TRBJ2-5; 12 bases are a match to TRBD1. CDR1 and CDR2 (germline): SGHNT, YYREEE (reference sequence). This CDR3 is 16 amino acids long. The V gene end was trimmed by 0 bases and the J gene end by 5 bases; junction bases not matched to a gene: 5. The CDR3: CASSLAGTGGRETQYF. The CDR3 DNA sequence: TGTGCCAGCAGCTTGGCCGGGACAGGGGGCCGGGAGACCCAGTACTTC.

This chain connects TRBV2 to TRBJ2-5, with 8 bases matching TRBD2. The CDR3 is made up of 11 amino acids. Trimming at V came to 8 bases and at J to 5 bases, leaving 1 base not matched to a gene. Per germline, CDR1 SNHLY and CDR2 FYNNEI. The CDR3 spells CASQREETQYF. The CDR3 DNA sequence: TGTGCCAGCCAGCGGGAGGAGACCCAGTACTTC.

The chain recombines TRBV5-1 with TRBJ2-2; TRBD2 aligns across 8 bases. The CDR3 length is 15 residues. The V gene end was trimmed by 4 bases and the J gene end by 0 bases; junction bases not matched to a gene: 2. Germline V lookup: CDR1 SGHRS, CDR2 YFSETQ. CDR3 region: CASSTGLANTGELFF. CDR3 bases: TGCGCCAGCAGCACGGGACTAGCGAACACCGGGGAGCTGTTTTTT.

This clone appeared a few times. The chain has TRBV19 and TRBJ2-2; either TRBD1 or TRBD2 may supply D (5 bases each). The CDR3 has 14 residues. The V end was cut by 5 bases, the J end by 4 bases, with 11 bases between. In germline, CDR1 is LNHDA, CDR2 SQIVND (reference sequence). This CDR3 reads CASSERGSTGELFF. The CDR3 nucleotides are TGTGCCAGTAGTGAACGGGGCAGCACCGGGGAGCTGTTTTTT.

The rearrangement uses TRBV28 and TRBJ1-4; D is uncertain. Between the trimmed V and J ends, which lost 1 base and 5 bases, there was a span of 11 bases. Per germline, CDR1 MDHEN and CDR2 SYDVKM. CDR3 length: 15 amino acids. CDR3 region: CASSLFRRRNEKLFF. In DNA, the CDR3 is TGTGCCAGCAGTTTATTTCGGCGGAGGAATGAAAAACTGTTTTTT.

V gene TRBV5-1 combines with J gene TRBJ1-1; no firm D call. Germline CDR1 and CDR2: SGHRS and YFSETQ. The CDR3 sequence is 14 residues long. Trimming stripped 1 base from V and 4 bases from J, with 11 bases between. The CDR3 loop is CASSLNSGRTEAFF. CDR3 DNA: TGCGCCAGCAGCTTGAACAGTGGTCGCACTGAAGCTTTCTTT.

The gene calls are TRBV5-8 and TRBJ1-5; D is uncertain. Germline CDR1 reads SGHTS; CDR2 reads YDEGEE. Trimming shortened V by 4 bases and J by 0 bases, and 17 bases separated the two germline ends. The CDR3 sequence is 17 residues long. In nucleotides, the CDR3 is TGTGCCAGCAGCACTGGAGGCCCCGTAAATAGCAATCAGCCCCAGCATTTT. Translation: CASSTGGPVNSNQPQHF. Variable domain in full (rest from reference TRBV5-8 and TRBJ1-5): EAGVTQSPTHLIKTRGQQATLRCSPISGHTSVYWYQQALGLGLQFLLWYDEGEERNRGNFPPRFSGRQFPNYSSELNVNALELEDSALYLCASSTGGPVNSNQPQHFGDGTRLSIL.

This rearrangement joins TRBV15 to TRBJ2-2, with D perhaps matching TRBD2 (6 bases). V dropped 0 bases and J dropped 0 bases, with 11 bases sitting between them. Germline CDR1 reads LNHNV; CDR2 reads YYDKDF (reference sequence). The CDR3 spans 17 residues. CDR3 region: CATSRDSGHTNTGELFF. CDR3 nucleotides: TGTGCCACCAGCAGAGATAGCGGACATACGAACACCGGGGAGCTGTTTTTT.

The chain joins TRBV7-3 to TRBJ2-1; 10 bases match TRBD2. The CDR3 sequence is 15 residues long. Looked up from germline, CDR1 is SGHTA and CDR2 is FQGTGA. Losses at the gene ends were 5 bases for V and 3 bases for J; bases not matched to a gene: 4. DNA for the CDR3: TGTGCCAGCAGCGTAGCGGGAGGACTCTACAATGAGCAGTTCTTC. Translation: CASSVAGGLYNEQFF. The whole variable domain, remainder taken from reference TRBV7-3 and TRBJ2-1, is GAGVSQTPSNKVTEKGKYVELRCDPISGHTALYWYRQSLGQGPEFLIYFQGTGAADDSGLPNDRFFAVRPEGSVSTLKIQRTERGDSAVYLCASSVAGGLYNEQFFGPGTRLTVL.

The genes are TRBV28 and TRBJ2-7; D remains unclear. Germline V gene sequence: CDR1 MDHEN, CDR2 SYDVKM. V was pared by 5 bases and J by 1 base, with 15 bases between. The CDR3 is 15 residues long. CDR3 nucleotide sequence: TGTGCCAGCAGTGGCCTGTTAGGGTCTTCCTACGAGCAGTACTTC. Translating it yields CASSGLLGSSYEQYF.

This clone was found once. The V gene is TRBV6-1, the J gene TRBJ2-5; the match to TRBD2 covers 14 bases. Per the germline V gene, CDR1 is MNHNS and CDR2 is SASEGT. The V gene end was trimmed by 5 bases and the J gene end by 4 bases; junction bases not matched to a gene: 3. This CDR3 region has 15 residues. CDR3 region: CASSKGTSGRETQYF. Written as DNA, the CDR3 is TGTGCCAGCAGTAAAGGGACTAGCGGGAGAGAGACCCAGTACTTC.

The J gene is TRBJ1-5, the V gene TRBV7-8; D gene ambiguous. V gave up 4 bases and J gave up 4 bases, with 5 bases separating them. This CDR3 has 12 residues. CDR1 and CDR2 (germline): SGHVS, FQNEAQ. The CDR3 DNA reads TGTGCCAGCAGCTACCCGAATCAGCCCCAGCATTTT. It yields the protein CASSYPNQPQHF.

The genes are TRBV7-2 and TRBJ2-1, with 10 positions matching TRBD2. Unmatched junction bases numbered 6, after V lost 0 bases and J lost 7 bases. The CDR3 length is 16 residues. Per the germline V gene, CDR1 is SGHTA and CDR2 is FQGNSA. The CDR3: CASSLAVWGLANEQFF. CDR3 bases: TGTGCCAGCAGCTTAGCTGTTTGGGGACTAGCGAATGAGCAGTTCTTC. The full variable domain, completed using reference TRBV7-2 and TRBJ2-1, is GAGVSQSPSNKVTEKGKDVELRCDPISGHTALYWYRQSLGQGLEFLIYFQGNSAPDKSGLPSDRFSAERTGGSVSTLTIQRTQQEDSAVYLCASSLAVWGLANEQFFGPGTRLTVL.

Only one count was recorded for this clone. The V gene is TRBV7-9, the J gene TRBJ2-3; possibly TRBD1 for D (5 bases). With 3 bases removed from V and 0 bases from J, the gap between germline ends came to 13 bases. Germline CDR1 reads SEHNR; CDR2 reads FQNEAQ (reference sequence). CDR3 length: 16 amino acids. The CDR3 bases are TGTGCCAGCAGCTTGGGCAGGGCTGTGAGCACAGATACGCAGTATTTT. It yields the protein CASSLGRAVSTDTQYF.

CDR3 residues: CASDETPIIGYTF. Here the CDR3 DNA reads TGTGCCAGCGATGAAACCCCTATCATTGGCTACACCTTC. This rearrangement joins TRBV6-5 to TRBJ1-2, with D unclear. V lost 8 bases and J 7 bases, leaving 17 bases between the germline ends. CDR1 MNHEY and CDR2 SVGAGI come from the germline V gene. There are 13 residues in the CDR3.

Comments on this clone: Other nucleotide sequences from this sample produce the same CDR3. The V and J genes are TRBV11-2 and TRBJ1-1; the D is unclear. CDR3 length: 13 amino acids. The V gene's germline CDR1 is SGHAT and CDR2 FQNNGV. V lost 1 base and J 1 base, leaving 4 bases between the germline ends. The CDR3 DNA sequence: TGTGCCAGCAGCTTAGGTAGGAACACTGAAGCTTTCTTT. It codes for CASSLGRNTEAFF. Full variable domain (outside the CDR3, taken from reference TRBV11-2 and TRBJ1-1): EAGVAQSPRYKIIEKRQSVAFWCNPISGHATLYWYQQILGQGPKLLIQFQNNGVVDDSQLPKDRFSAERLKGVDSTLKIQPAKLEDSAVYLCASSLGRNTEAFFGQGTRLTVV.

This sequence joins TRBV29-1 and TRBJ1-4, with a weak D call TRBD1 (5 bases). Germline V gives CDR1 SQVTM, CDR2 ANQGSEA. Trimming shortened V by 6 bases and J by 5 bases, and 16 bases separated the two germline ends. This CDR3 comprises 14 residues. The CDR3 loop reads CSVARGTLNEKLFF. The CDR3, as DNA: TGCAGCGTAGCACGGGGCACTCTAAATGAAAAACTGTTTTTT.

The V call is TRBV15, the J call TRBJ2-3, with D possibly called TRBD1 or TRBD2 (5 bases each). V lost 1 base and J 0 bases, leaving 8 bases between the germline ends. Germline CDR1 LNHNV, CDR2 YYDKDF (reference sequence). This CDR3 has 15 residues. The CDR3 sequence: CATSRARDSTDTQYF. The CDR3 DNA follows: TGTGCCACCAGCAGAGCCCGGGACAGCACAGATACGCAGTATTTT.

The chain links TRBV28 to TRBJ1-5; no firm D call. V was cut by 3 bases and J by 4 bases, with 10 bases left in between. CDR3 size: 14 residues. The germline V gene has CDR1 MDHEN and CDR2 SYDVKM. The CDR3 protein is CASSFSDWNQPQHF. As DNA, the CDR3 is TGTGCCAGCAGTTTTTCGGACTGGAATCAGCCCCAGCATTTT.

V and J are TRBV6-1 and TRBJ2-7; D may match TRBD1 or TRBD2 (5 bases each). The germline CDR1 and CDR2 sequences are MNHNS and SASEGT. V was cut by 6 bases and J by 2 bases, with 11 bases left in between. CDR3 length: 13 residues. CDR3 protein: CASSGADPYEQYF. Written as DNA, the CDR3 is TGTGCCAGCAGCGGGGCGGACCCCTACGAGCAGTACTTC.

V gene TRBV5-6 combines with J gene TRBJ2-5; 7 nucleotides line up with TRBD1. Germline V lookup: CDR1 SGHDT, CDR2 YYEEEE. The CDR3 contains 11 residues. Losses at the gene ends were 4 bases for V and 7 bases for J; bases not matched to a gene: 1. The CDR3: CASSRQGTQYF. DNA of the CDR3: TGTGCCAGCAGCAGACAGGGGACCCAGTACTTC.